These 19 T cell receptor beta chains originate from one sample sequenced in a study of cytomegalovirus exposure and HLA in healthy donors. The PCR was carried out with 60 Vbeta primers and 13 Jbeta primers. Clones were sequenced by immunoSEQ multiplex PCR, and TCRdb holds only the in-frame ones, with some missing. The sample shows roughly 55,000 clones, about 67% of them seen only once. Sequencing was carried out using PBMCs. The origin of the receptors is a man aged 40-55 years in good health and CMV-seropositive.

Of note for this clone: This CDR3 is also generated by other DNA sequences in the sample. The chain combines TRBV5-1 with TRBJ2-3; 11 nucleotides align to TRBD2. The J segment lost 1 base and the V segment lost 2 bases, leaving 0 bases of the junction unmatched. The length of the CDR3 is 15 residues. Germline loops: CDR1 SGHRS, CDR2 YFSETQ. CDR3 coding DNA: TGCGCCAGCAGCTTTAGCGGGGGGGGCACAGATACGCAGTATTTT. Translation: CASSFSGGGTDTQYF.

The V call is TRBV6-4, the J call TRBJ1-2; D call uncertain. With 4 bases removed from V and 1 base from J, the gap between germline ends came to 7 bases. CDR1 and CDR2 (germline): MRHNA, SNTAGT. This CDR3 spans 13 amino acids. CDR3 in DNA: TGTGCCAGCAGTGTGGCATTTAACTATGGCTACACCTTC. This codes for CASSVAFNYGYTF.

V usage is TRBV29-1 and J usage is TRBJ1-2, with 7 bases lining up with TRBD1. The CDR3 contains 15 residues. Germline V gene lookup returns CDR1 SQVTM and CDR2 ANQGSEA. The J segment lost 4 bases and the V segment lost 4 bases, leaving 12 bases of the junction unmatched. CDR3 DNA: TGCAGCGTTGGGGGGCGAAGGGGGCGCGTCTATGGCTACACCTTC. Translated: CSVGGRRGRVYGYTF.

In this sample, this clone turned up once. The V call is TRBV4-3, the J call TRBJ2-7; a weak D match, TRBD1 (7 bases). Germline V gene data show CDR1 as LGHNA and CDR2 as YSLEER. V was cut by 4 bases and J by 2 bases, with 15 bases left in between. The CDR3 is made up of 15 amino acids. This CDR3 reads CASSLRAGGTYEQYF. DNA of the CDR3: TGCGCCAGCAGCCTCCGGGCAGGGGGGACCTACGAGCAGTACTTC.

As DNA, the CDR3 is TGCGCCAGCAGCCCCAGACAGGACTCGATGGTCACTGAAGCTTTCTTT. Translated: CASSPRQDSMVTEAFF. V is TRBV5-1 and J is TRBJ1-1; possible D gene TRBD1, 6 bases. The V gene's germline CDR1 is SGHRS and CDR2 YFSETQ. The CDR3 is made up of 16 amino acids. Trimming took off 4 bases at V and 4 bases at J, with 20 bases between the two ends. Looking up the rest from reference TRBV5-1 and TRBJ1-1 gives the full variable domain: KAGVTQTPRYLIKTRGQQVTLSCSPISGHRSVSWYQQTPGQGLQFLFEYFSETQRNKGNFPGRFSGRQFSNSRSEMNVSTLELGDSALYLCASSPRQDSMVTEAFFGQGTRLTVV.

This chain links TRBV11-3 with TRBJ2-1; weak D call: TRBD1 (5 bases). Germline lookup yields CDR1 SGHNT and CDR2 YENEEA. CDR3 length: 14 residues. V lost 5 bases, J lost 4 bases, and 12 bases lay in between. The CDR3 coding sequence is TGTGCCAGCAGCAAAGGGGTCGAGTACAATGAGCAGTTCTTC. Its translation is CASSKGVEYNEQFF.

The rearrangement uses TRBV10-3 and TRBJ2-1, with 10 bases aligning to TRBD2. V lost 5 bases and J lost 7; bases outside the gene matches: 11. CDR3 length equals 16 residues. Germline V gene lookup returns CDR1 ENHRY and CDR2 SYGVKD. The CDR3 region is CAISLTPSGGANEQFF. The CDR3 DNA reads TGTGCCATCAGTCTGACTCCCAGCGGGGGGGCAAATGAGCAGTTCTTC.

The V gene is TRBV7-9, the J gene TRBJ2-7, with D possibly TRBD2 on 5 matching bases. The germline V gene has CDR1 SEHNR and CDR2 FQNEAQ (reference sequence). Between the trimmed V and J ends, which lost 6 bases and 0 bases, there was a span of 12 bases. The CDR3 has 14 residues. The CDR3 bases are TGTGCCAGCAGAGGGAGTCTTAGCTCCTACGAGCAGTACTTC. It codes for CASRGSLSSYEQYF.

The chain recombines TRBV29-1 with TRBJ1-2; D remains unclear. V dropped 6 bases and J dropped 3 bases, with 11 bases sitting between them. CDR1 is SQVTM and CDR2 is ANQGSEA in the germline V gene. This CDR3 has 12 residues. CDR3 sequence: CSVLIVDYGYTF. The CDR3 coding sequence is TGCAGCGTCCTGATAGTGGACTATGGCTACACCTTC. Together with reference TRBV29-1 and TRBJ1-2, the CDR3 gives the full variable domain: SAVISQKPSRDICQRGTSLTIQCQVDSQVTMMFWYRQQPGQSLTLIATANQGSEATYESGFVIDKFPISRPNLTFSTLTVSNMSPEDSSIYLCSVLIVDYGYTFGSGTRLTVV.

V gene TRBV5-1 combines with J gene TRBJ2-7, with a weak D call TRBD2 (6 bases). V gave up 4 bases and J gave up 2 bases, with 19 bases separating them. The CDR3 sequence is 16 residues long. CDR1 is SGHRS, CDR2 YFSETQ, per germline. This CDR3 reads CASSPYSPGLAYEQYF. The CDR3 region has the DNA TGCGCCAGCAGCCCCTACTCGCCGGGACTTGCCTACGAGCAGTACTTC.

This clone turned up a few times. The chain has TRBV6-6 and TRBJ1-2; the match to TRBD1 covers 7 bases. CDR1 MNHNY and CDR2 SVGAGI come from the germline V gene (reference sequence). This CDR3 has 15 amino acids. V shed 0 bases, J shed 4 bases, and the junction held 5 bases outside the gene matches. Here the CDR3 DNA reads TGTGCCAGCAGTTACTCGAGTCAGGGGGGCTATGGCTACACCTTC. It codes for CASSYSSQGGYGYTF.

This clone was seen a single time. This chain connects TRBV5-4 to TRBJ1-1; D not resolved. Trimming took 4 bases from V and 5 from J, leaving 21 bases between them. This CDR3 is built from 16 residues. Looked up from germline, CDR1 is SGHNT and CDR2 is YYREEE (reference sequence). The DNA of the CDR3 is TGTGCCAGCAGCCGAAGGTCCGGGAGTGGGAGGACTGAAGCTTTCTTT. Translation: CASSRRSGSGRTEAFF.

The chain has TRBV14 and TRBJ2-3; TRBD2 matches at 8 bases. CDR1 is SGHDN, CDR2 FVKESK, per germline. Germline trimming cut 0 bases from V and 2 bases from J; bases unmatched to any gene: 4. The CDR3 has 16 amino acids. The CDR3 region is CASSQDGGAHTDTQYF. CDR3 DNA sequence: TGTGCCAGCAGCCAAGACGGGGGGGCGCACACAGATACGCAGTATTTT.

This chain joins TRBV10-3 and TRBJ2-1, with D possibly being TRBD1 or TRBD2 (5 bases each). V lost 9 bases, J lost 2 bases, and 11 bases lay in between. CDR1 and CDR2 from the germline V gene are ENHRY and SYGVKD. This CDR3 region has 13 residues. CDR3 DNA: TGTGCCATTAGGGAGACAGCCTACAATGAGCAGTTCTTC. Its translation is CAIRETAYNEQFF.

In regard to this clone: A junction end diverges from the germline sequence, so it may reflect a read error. The chain combines TRBV5-1 with TRBJ1-1, with 9 bases identical to TRBD1. This CDR3 has 15 amino acids. Germline values: CDR1 SGHRS, CDR2 YFSETQ. CDR3 amino acids: CASSLGGTGWRPPHF. CDR3 nucleotides: TGCGCCAGCAGCTTAGGCGGGACAGGGTGGAGGCCCCCCCATTTT.

The rearrangement uses TRBV7-8 and TRBJ2-1, with a weak D call TRBD2 (6 bases). Trimming removed 7 bases from V and 4 bases from J, with 20 bases in between. CDR1 and CDR2 from the germline V gene are SGHVS and FQNEAQ. This CDR3 spans 16 amino acids. The CDR3 region is CASTKEGRRAYNEQFF. Here the CDR3 DNA reads TGTGCCAGCACCAAGGAGGGGCGGAGGGCATACAATGAGCAGTTCTTC.

The chain employs TRBV25-1 and TRBJ2-7; D unresolved. CDR1 and CDR2 from the germline V gene are MGHDK and SYGVNS. The V end was cut by 11 bases, the J end by 0 bases, with 8 bases between. This CDR3 comprises 11 residues. CDR3 residues: CAARGSYEQYF. DNA of the CDR3: TGTGCCGCGCGCGGCTCCTACGAGCAGTACTTC.

The chain combines TRBV7-2 with TRBJ2-7, with D possibly matching TRBD1 (5 bases). The V end was cut by 4 bases, the J end by 2 bases, with 15 bases between. This CDR3 region has 15 residues. CDR1 SGHTA and CDR2 FQGNSA come from the germline V gene. CDR3 sequence reads: CASSSLTGPPYEQYF. The CDR3 bases are TGTGCCAGCAGCTCACTAACAGGACCCCCCTACGAGCAGTACTTC.

CDR3 in DNA: TGTGCCAGCAATAGCGGGGGGTTCAATGAGCAGTTCTTC. Translating gives CASNSGGFNEQFF. The V gene is TRBV6-1, the J gene TRBJ2-1; TRBD2 agrees at 10 bases. J gave up 6 bases and V 7 bases, and 3 bases lay outside the gene matches. The CDR3 runs 13 residues. The germline gives CDR1 MNHNS, CDR2 SASEGT.